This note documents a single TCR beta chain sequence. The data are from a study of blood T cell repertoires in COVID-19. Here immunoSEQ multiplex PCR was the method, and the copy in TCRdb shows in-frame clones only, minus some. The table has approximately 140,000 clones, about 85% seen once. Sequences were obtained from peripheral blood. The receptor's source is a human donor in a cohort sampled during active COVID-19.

DNA for the CDR3: TGTGCCAGCAGTGAAGCAGCAGGGAACAATTCACCCCTCCACTTT. Protein product: CASSEAAGNNSPLHF. This chain uses TRBV6-1 with TRBJ1-6, with a possible D match to TRBD1 (5 bases). Deletions cut 0 bases from V and 7 bases from J, with 10 bases between. The CDR3 has 15 residues. In germline, CDR1 is MNHNS, CDR2 SASEGT.